The rows below give T cell receptor beta chains drawn from one sample of a study of cytomegalovirus exposure and HLA in healthy donors. Using immunoSEQ multiplex PCR, the repertoire was profiled, and TCRdb retains in-frame clones only, with some absent. The profile shows 150,000 to 200,000 clones, 60% to 80% of them singletons. Material: PBMCs. The receptors shown here come from a woman aged 45-60 years in good health and CMV-seropositive. Each CDR3 is given with its conserved first and last residue. D genes are given only for firm matches. Size values are once, few and many counts, or a class for expanded clones, and some rows have none.

clone_size	j_call	v_call	d_call	cdr3_aa	cdr3_nt
NA	TRBJ2-1	TRBV5-1	TRBD1	CASSMTGGNEQFF	TGCGCCAGCAGCATGACAGGGGGCAATGAGCAGTTCTTC
few	TRBJ1-1	TRBV27	NA	CASSRTSRGPEAFF	TGTGCCAGCAGCCGGACTTCCAGGGGTCCTGAAGCTTTCTTT
NA	TRBJ1-1	TRBV5-6	NA	CASSPGGGNTEAFF	TGTGCCAGCAGCCCGGGGGGGGGAAACACTGAAGCTTTCTTT
NA	TRBJ1-1	TRBV28	NA	CASRVLLVGTEAFF	TGTGCCAGCAGGGTTCTACTCGTCGGGACTGAAGCTTTCTTT
NA	TRBJ2-5	TRBV6-1	NA	CASSEVDRPQETQYF	TGTGCCAGCAGTGAAGTAGACAGGCCCCAAGAGACCCAGTACTTC
NA	TRBJ1-2	TRBV7-2	NA	CASSLVNRDYGYTF	TGTGCCAGCAGCTTAGTTAACAGAGACTATGGCTACACCTTC
NA	TRBJ2-5	TRBV7-3	NA	CASSPQGGETQYF	TGTGCCAGCAGCCCTCAGGGGGGAGAGACCCAGTACTTC
NA	TRBJ1-6	TRBV7-8	NA	CASSLGWGGESPLHF	TGTGCCAGCAGCTTAGGCTGGGGGGGCGAATCACCCCTCCACTTT
NA	TRBJ2-5	TRBV5-6	NA	CASSSTTGTRETQYF	TGTGCCAGCAGCTCCACGACAGGGACTAGGGAGACCCAGTACTTC
NA	TRBJ1-5	TRBV7-2	NA	CASSFEGAYQPQHF	TGTGCCAGCAGCTTCGAAGGGGCTTACCAGCCCCAGCATTTT
NA	TRBJ2-7	TRBV5-4	TRBD2	CASSLHSGLAGAEQYF	TGTGCCAGCAGCCTCCACTCTGGACTAGCCGGGGCCGAGCAGTACTTC
NA	TRBJ1-6	TRBV9	NA	CASSARVDPGNNSPLHF	TGTGCCAGCAGCGCGCGAGTCGACCCGGGGAATAATTCACCCCTCCACTTT
NA	TRBJ2-5	TRBV6-1	TRBD2	CASSRTAGGQETQYF	TGTGCCAGCAGTAGGACGGCGGGGGGCCAAGAGACCCAGTACTTC
NA	TRBJ1-4	TRBV4-1	TRBD1	CASSLSQGELFF	TGCGCCAGCAGCCTTTCCCAGGGGGAACTGTTTTTT
few	TRBJ1-6	TRBV5-5	TRBD1	CASSFDLGQPVHF	TGTGCCAGCAGTTTCGACCTGGGACAGCCAGTCCACTTT
NA	TRBJ1-2	TRBV28	TRBD1	CASSRQGNYGYTF	TGTGCCAGCAGCCGACAGGGGAACTATGGCTACACCTTC
NA	TRBJ1-4	TRBV7-9	TRBD1	CASSAWDRNEKLFF	TGTGCCAGCAGCGCGTGGGACAGAAACGAAAAACTGTTTTTT
NA	TRBJ2-3	TRBV19	NA	CASSEAINTQYF	TGTGCCAGTAGTGAAGCCATTAATACGCAGTATTTT
NA	TRBJ1-1	TRBV12-5	NA	CASGLSREEAFF	TGTGCTAGTGGTTTAAGCCGGGAGGAAGCTTTCTTT
NA	TRBJ1-3	TRBV5-4	NA	CASSLSTSGNTIYF	TGTGCCAGCAGCTTGAGTACATCTGGAAACACCATATATTTT
NA	TRBJ2-4	TRBV5-4	NA	CASSLDRAENIQYF	TGTGCCAGCAGCTTGGACAGGGCCGAAAACATTCAGTACTTC
NA	TRBJ2-7	TRBV10-3	NA	CAISESPVNPNHHEQYF	TGTGCCATCAGTGAGTCGCCAGTCAACCCAAATCACCACGAGCAGTACTTC
NA	TRBJ1-1	TRBV18	NA	CASSPQGVATEAFF	TGTGCCAGCTCACCACAAGGGGTAGCCACTGAAGCTTTCTTT
NA	TRBJ2-5	TRBV29-1	TRBD2	CSVASAGVGGTQYF	TGCAGCGTTGCCTCAGCGGGGGTTGGGGGGACCCAGTACTTC
NA	TRBJ1-6	TRBV5-1	NA	CASSLTGPDSPLHF	TGCGCCAGCAGCTTGACAGGTCCGGATTCACCCCTCCACTTT
NA	TRBJ1-3	TRBV5-6	NA	CASSLSAGNTIYF	TGTGCCAGCAGCTTGAGCGCTGGAAACACCATATATTTT
NA	TRBJ2-1	TRBV10-3	TRBD2	CAIRRAGGMESEQFF	TGTGCCATCAGGAGAGCGGGGGGGATGGAAAGTGAGCAGTTCTTC
NA	TRBJ2-5	TRBV30	NA	CAWSVSQQETQYF	TGTGCCTGGAGTGTATCACAGCAAGAGACCCAGTACTTC
NA	TRBJ2-7	TRBV28	TRBD1	CASRSPGQGSYEQYF	TGTGCCAGCAGATCGCCGGGACAGGGGTCCTACGAGCAGTACTTC
NA	TRBJ1-1	TRBV9	TRBD1	CASSSRQGVTEAFF	TGTGCCAGCAGCAGCCGACAGGGGGTAACTGAAGCTTTCTTT
NA	TRBJ1-6	TRBV7-2	NA	CASRLSPGNYNSPLHF	TGTGCCAGCAGGTTGTCCCCGGGGAACTATAATTCACCCCTCCACTTT
few	TRBJ1-1	TRBV19	TRBD1	CASSFTYTGTGPLGAFF	TGTGCCAGTAGTTTCACCTATACCGGGACAGGACCGTTAGGAGCTTTCTTT
NA	TRBJ2-3	TRBV5-1	TRBD1	CASSSGQGSPTDTQYF	TGCGCCAGCAGTTCTGGACAGGGGTCGCCCACAGATACGCAGTATTTT
NA	TRBJ1-1	TRBV5-6	TRBD1	CASSFRGTGNTEAFF	TGTGCCAGCAGCTTTAGGGGGACAGGGAACACTGAAGCTTTCTTT
NA	TRBJ2-1	TRBV27	TRBD2	CASRTSGRGSYNEQFF	TGTGCCAGCAGGACTAGCGGGAGGGGTTCCTACAATGAGCAGTTCTTC
NA	TRBJ2-5	TRBV11-2	TRBD2	CASSPSLARIETQYF	TGTGCCAGCAGCCCATCACTAGCGAGAATAGAGACCCAGTACTTC
NA	TRBJ2-3	TRBV1	NA	CTSSQGGSGPGDTQYF	TGCACCAGCAGCCAAGGGGGTAGCGGCCCTGGGGATACGCAGTATTTT
NA	TRBJ1-1	TRBV6-5	NA	CASSDFPMGNTEAFF	TGTGCCAGCAGCGACTTCCCTATGGGGAACACTGAAGCTTTCTTT
NA	TRBJ2-3	TRBV12-5	TRBD1	CASGLTGDGMSLTDTQYF	TGTGCTAGTGGCCTAACAGGGGACGGTATGTCCCTCACAGATACGCAGTATTTT
once	TRBJ1-2	TRBV7-3	TRBD1	CASSRGTGGSLEGYTF	TGTGCCAGCAGCCGCGGGACAGGGGGGTCACTAGAGGGCTACACCTTC
NA	TRBJ2-3	TRBV4-1	NA	CASSQNLGSGAQYF	TGCGCCAGCAGCCAAAATTTAGGGAGTGGGGCGCAGTATTTT
once	TRBJ2-6	TRBV19	NA	CASSTGFSGANVLTF	TGTGCCAGTAGTACAGGGTTCTCTGGGGCCAACGTCCTGACTTTC
many	TRBJ2-7	TRBV4-2	NA	CASSQDSWDSATYEQYF	TGTGCCAGCAGCCAAGATAGCTGGGACTCCGCCACCTACGAGCAGTACTTC
NA	TRBJ2-3	TRBV7-3	TRBD2	CASSRTSGRADTQYF	TGTGCCAGCAGCCGGACTAGCGGTCGGGCAGATACGCAGTATTTT
NA	TRBJ1-5	TRBV6-1	NA	CAITQGINQPQHF	TGTGCCATTACGCAGGGGATCAATCAGCCCCAGCATTTT
NA	TRBJ2-7	TRBV28	TRBD1	CASRSDRFRRHEQYF	TGTGCCAGCAGATCGGACAGGTTTCGCCGGCACGAGCAGTACTTC